One and the same sample provided the 16 T cell receptor beta chains below, sequenced in a study of human T cells and chemical hapten exposure. TCRdb reanalysed the RACE reads using MiXCR and keeps one entry per CDR3 protein. Of over 55,000 distinct CDR3 sequences listed, around 10% are singletons. Time point given: patch test 3, about 24 weeks after DPC sensitization. Treatment here: therapeutic diphenylcyclopropenone sensitization with weekly scalp DPC. The source was whole blood, collected in connection with sensitization to the hapten diphenylcyclopropenone (DPC). The receptors shown here come from a woman in her forties or fifties with alopecia areata. Some clones in this sample may be carry-over from other donors' samples.

This clonotype was counted ten times or more. The chain is built from TRBV6-5 and TRBJ1-1; the D gene is possibly TRBD1 (5 bases). Germline CDR1 and CDR2: MNHEY and SVGAGI. Trimming pared 0 bases from V and 5 bases from J, leaving 13 bases between. This CDR3 region has 15 residues. The CDR3 DNA reads as TGTGCCAGCAGTTACTCGGTCAGGGTCGAAACTGAAGCTTTCTTT. Its translation: CASSYSVRVETEAFF.

The J gene is TRBJ2-3, the V gene TRBV28; perhaps D is TRBD1 or TRBD2 (6 bases each). The CDR3 spans 14 residues. Germline CDR1 MDHEN, CDR2 SYDVKM. V lost 8 bases, J lost 3 bases, and 15 bases lay in between. DNA for the CDR3: TGTGCCAGCTTTAAAGGGGGGTCAACAGATACGCAGTATTTT. Its translation is CASFKGGSTDTQYF.

This clonotype was observed a handful of times. V and J are TRBV12-3 or TRBV12-4 and TRBJ2-7; the D is unclear. The CDR3 loop spans 13 amino acids. V shed 5 bases and J shed 6 bases, with 14 bases lying between them. The CDR3 DNA is TGTGCCAGCAGTACGGGCCTGACGGCCGAGCAGTACTTC. Translated, it gives CASSTGLTAEQYF.

This clonotype was detected a few times. The V call is TRBV11-3, the J call TRBJ2-7, with D unclear. V lost 7 bases, J lost 9 bases, and 22 bases lay in between. Germline CDR1 SGHNT, CDR2 YENEEA. This CDR3 is built from 14 residues. The CDR3 sequence is CASTTSDGSRGQYF. In DNA form, the CDR3 reads TGTGCCAGCACCACCTCCGATGGAAGCCGCGGGCAGTACTTC.

The chain uses TRBV2 and TRBJ1-1; tentatively, D is TRBD1 (6 bases). CDR3 length: 14 residues. V dropped 4 bases and J dropped 1 base, with 10 bases sitting between them. Germline values: CDR1 SNHLY, CDR2 FYNNEI. In DNA form, the CDR3 reads TGTGCCAGCAGTGCGCAGGGGCAGAACACTGAAGCTTTCTTT. Its translation: CASSAQGQNTEAFF.

This clonotype was counted at least ten times. This chain connects TRBV27 to TRBJ2-7; 7 bases align to TRBD1. CDR1 is MNHEY and CDR2 is SMNVEV in the germline V gene (reference sequence). V lost 6 bases to trimming and J lost 6 bases; unmatched junction nucleotides: 17. This CDR3 comprises 16 residues. CDR3 DNA: TGTGCCAGCAGCCTAAATCCGACAGGGTACCGGGGCGAGCAGTACTTC. Protein: CASSLNPTGYRGEQYF.

This clonotype was observed many times. This sequence joins TRBV9 and TRBJ2-7, with D uncertain. Germline loops: CDR1 SGDLS, CDR2 YYNGEE. The V end was cut by 0 bases, the J end by 4 bases, with 17 bases between. The CDR3 runs to 16 residues. This CDR3 is CASSVGSRTREYEQYF. CDR3 coding DNA: TGTGCCAGCAGCGTAGGCTCGAGGACCCGAGAATACGAGCAGTACTTC.

The chain couples TRBV10-2 to TRBJ1-1; 7 positions match TRBD1. Germline lookup yields CDR1 WSHSY and CDR2 SAAADI. V lost 7 bases, J lost 3 bases, and 5 bases stayed unmatched. The CDR3 length is 13 residues. CDR3 amino acids: CASTVDRDTEAFF. In DNA, the CDR3 is TGCGCCAGCACTGTCGACAGGGACACTGAAGCTTTCTTT.

This clonotype has more than one count but fewer than ten. V usage is TRBV20-1 and J usage is TRBJ2-2; 7 nucleotides line up with TRBD2. CDR3 length: 15 residues. Germline-derived CDR1 and CDR2 are DFQATT and SNEGSKA (reference sequence). Trimming took 6 bases from V and 1 from J; bases not matched to a gene: 8. CDR3 amino acids: CSADPGLKNTGELFF. CDR3 DNA sequence: TGCAGTGCAGACCCGGGACTAAAGAACACCGGGGAGCTGTTTTTT.

In its sample, this clonotype was seen many times. The V gene is TRBV9, the J gene TRBJ2-2; D unclear. V dropped 1 base and J dropped 2 bases, with 15 bases sitting between them. There are 17 residues in the CDR3. CDR1 is SGDLS, CDR2 YYNGEE, per germline. The DNA of the CDR3 is TGTGCCAGCAGCGTACTACCCACACATTCCAACACCGGGGAGCTGTTTTTT. This encodes CASSVLPTHSNTGELFF.

The table lists this clonotype with many counts. J is TRBJ2-7 and V is TRBV28; D remains ambiguous. In germline, CDR1 is MDHEN, CDR2 SYDVKM. The CDR3 covers 16 residues. The V gene lost 5 bases and the J gene lost 1 base, with 18 bases spanning the gap. The CDR3 here is CASSDPAGLLSYEQYF. The CDR3, as DNA: TGTGCCAGCAGTGACCCGGCCGGGTTACTTTCCTACGAGCAGTACTTC.

This clonotype was picked up many times. V is TRBV18 and J is TRBJ1-5; D remains ambiguous. V lost 2 bases to trimming and J lost 0 bases, with 5 bases between them. Looked up from germline, CDR1 is KGHSH and CDR2 is LQKENI. This CDR3 is built from 14 residues. CDR3 coding DNA: TGTGCCAGCTCACCAGGGTATAGCAATCAGCCCCAGCATTTT. Protein: CASSPGYSNQPQHF.

This clonotype has ten or more counts. J is TRBJ1-1 and V is TRBV20-1; 9 bases map to TRBD1. The CDR3 length is 17 residues. Germline CDR1 and CDR2: DFQATT and SNEGSKA (reference sequence). With V trimmed by 3 bases and J by 1 base, 12 bases remained unmatched. In DNA form, the CDR3 reads TGCAGTGCTAGCGCCTACCGGGACAGGGAGGCGAACACTGAAGCTTTCTTT. This codes for CSASAYRDREANTEAFF.

This clonotype was counted between two and nine times. The chain is built from TRBV2 and TRBJ2-3; D gene uncertain. Germline V gene data show CDR1 as SNHLY and CDR2 as FYNNEI. V dropped 5 bases and J dropped 0 bases, with 6 bases sitting between them. This CDR3 is 13 amino acids long. Here the CDR3 DNA reads TGTGCCAGCAGTCGTCCTAGCACAGATACGCAGTATTTT. Protein: CASSRPSTDTQYF.

The CDR3 sequence: CASSLTSVNEQFF. CDR3 in DNA: TGTGCCAGCAGCTTAACGTCCGTAAATGAGCAGTTCTTC. The rearrangement uses TRBV7-2 and TRBJ2-1; no clear D gene. Trimming removed 2 bases at V and 7 bases at J, with 9 bases between. CDR1 is SGHTA and CDR2 is FQGNSA in the germline V gene. This CDR3 is 13 amino acids long.

This clonotype was observed a few times. The chain links TRBV5-5 to TRBJ1-2; D remains ambiguous. Trimming took off 1 base at V and 4 bases at J, with 11 bases between the two ends. The germline CDR1 and CDR2 sequences are SGHKS and YYEKEE (reference sequence). This CDR3 spans 14 amino acids. The CDR3 here is CASSLPPGSYGYTF. The CDR3 DNA reads as TGTGCCAGCAGCTTGCCCCCAGGCTCCTATGGCTACACCTTC.